Below are 4 T cell receptor beta chains sequenced from a single sample in a study of T cells after yellow fever vaccination. TCRdb re-called the 5' RACE reads through MiXCR, storing one row per CDR3 protein. The repertoire holds some 500,000 distinct CDR3 sequences, with roughly 12% as singletons. This specimen was PBMCs, taken on the day of the yellow fever booster vaccination. The receptors were sampled from a man aged 25-45 years who received the YFV17D yellow fever vaccine.

This clonotype was picked up a small number of times. The gene calls are TRBV11-3 and TRBJ2-1; D could derive from TRBD1 or TRBD2 (5 bases each). The V gene lost 4 bases and the J gene lost 5 bases, with 21 bases spanning the gap. CDR3 size: 17 residues. Looked up from germline, CDR1 is SGHNT and CDR2 is YENEEA. CDR3 amino acids: CASSSKGAGIWDNEQFF. The CDR3 DNA reads as TGTGCCAGCAGCTCCAAAGGGGCGGGTATATGGGACAATGAGCAGTTCTTC.

This clonotype turned up a few times. DNA of the CDR3: TGTGCCAGTAAACTAGCGCCCGGGGAGCTGTTTTTT. It codes for CASKLAPGELFF. The chain joins TRBV19 to TRBJ2-2; 7 nucleotides agree with TRBD2. The CDR3 runs to 12 residues. Trimming took 7 bases from V and 6 from J; bases not matched to a gene: 2. The germline V gene has CDR1 LNHDA and CDR2 SQIVND (reference sequence). The full variable domain, its missing parts supplied by reference TRBV19 and TRBJ2-2, is DGGITQSPKYLFRKEGQNVTLSCEQNLNHDAMYWYRQDPGQGLRLIYYSQIVNDFQKGDIAEGYSVSREKKESFPLTVTSAQKNPTAFYLCASKLAPGELFFGEGSRLTVL.

The chain couples TRBV11-2 to TRBJ2-3; perhaps TRBD2 as D (6 bases). CDR3 size: 15 residues. Germline V gives CDR1 SGHAT, CDR2 FQNNGV. Trimming took off 0 bases at V and 4 bases at J, with 11 bases between the two ends. The CDR3 region has the DNA TGTGCCAGCAGCTTAGAGGGACTCCGGGCAGATACGCAGTATTTT. Translation: CASSLEGLRADTQYF.

This sequence joins TRBV24-1 and TRBJ2-2, with 10 bases aligning to TRBD2. V lost 3 bases and J lost 6; bases outside the gene matches: 3. The CDR3 loop spans 15 amino acids. The germline V gene has CDR1 KGHDR and CDR2 SFDVKD. CDR3 sequence: CATSDSGRAAGELFF. The CDR3 nucleotides read TGTGCCACCAGTGATAGCGGGAGGGCCGCCGGGGAGCTGTTTTTT.